This T cell receptor beta chain was captured by sequencing in a study of shared T cell receptors in the human thymus. Here immunoSEQ multiplex PCR was the method, and the copy in TCRdb shows in-frame clones only, minus some. This sample yields roughly 410,000 clones, of which around 95% are seen a single time; approximately 0.02% belongs to the top ten. Trimming took off 11 bases at V and 4 bases at J, with 20 bases between the two ends. From germline, CDR1 is MNHNS and CDR2 SASEGT. This CDR3 is 15 amino acids long. The TCR was taken from a human donor. Input material: thymocytes. The chain has TRBV6-1 and TRBJ2-2; maybe TRBD2 (5 bases). CDR3 in DNA: TGTGCCGGTTCGGAGGTGCCCCTCTTCACCGGGGAGCTGTTTTTT. Its protein is CAGSEVPLFTGELFF.